A selection of T cell receptor beta chains follows, all from one sample in a study of T cell repertoires in cytomegalovirus infection. MiXCR was run by TCRdb on the reads, yielding one entry per CDR3 protein. The sample shows approximately 700,000 distinct CDR3 sequences, about 40% of them seen only once. Material for sequencing was PBMCs. All receptors derive from a human donor in good health (CMV status not recorded). Some clones in this sample may be carry-over from other donors' samples. Both conserved end residues are part of each CDR3. Fields, in order: V gene, D gene, J gene, clone size, CDR3 DNA, CDR3 protein. A D gene is named only where the DNA matches it firmly. Clone sizes are given selectively: once, few, many, or a class where the clone is expanded.

TRBV11-2	-	TRBJ1-1	-	TGTGCCAGCAGCCTCCGAACAGGGCTGGTGGGGAACACTGAAGCTTTCTTT	CASSLRTGLVGNTEAFF
TRBV29-1	TRBD1	TRBJ1-2	-	TGCAGCGTTGATTCCCGGGACAGGCAAAACTATGGCTACACCTTC	CSVDSRDRQNYGYTF
TRBV7-2	-	TRBJ2-1	many	TGTGCCAGCAGCGACGACCCGGGGCGGGACAGCGAGCAGTTCTTC	CASSDDPGRDSEQFF
TRBV11-2	TRBD1	TRBJ2-5	-	TGTGCCAGCAGCTTAGAGCCGGGACAGGGGGGGACCCAGTACTTC	CASSLEPGQGGTQYF
TRBV28	-	TRBJ1-2	few	TGTGCCAGCAGGTCGGGACAAAGCTATGGCTACACCTTC	CASRSGQSYGYTF
TRBV24-1	TRBD1	TRBJ1-1	-	TGTGCCACCAGTGACACAAGACAGGGCTCGTCTGAAGCTTTCTTT	CATSDTRQGSSEAFF
TRBV12-3/TRBV12-4	-	TRBJ1-5	-	TGTGCCAGCAGTCCAGGACAGTTCCATCAGCCCCAGCATTTT	CASSPGQFHQPQHF
TRBV7-9	-	TRBJ1-1	few	TGTGCCATCCAGGTGAACACTGAAGCTTTCTTT	CAIQVNTEAFF
TRBV12-3/TRBV12-4	TRBD1	TRBJ2-5	-	TGTGCCAGCAGTCCCGGGACAGGGAGAGAGACCCAGTACTTC	CASSPGTGRETQYF
TRBV11-2	TRBD1	TRBJ1-2	few	TGTGCCAGCAGCTCCACAGGGGGCTCTGGCTACACCTTC	CASSSTGGSGYTF
TRBV7-6	TRBD1	TRBJ1-1	few	TGTGCCAGCAGCTCGTGGACAGGCGAAAACACTGAAGCTTTCTTT	CASSSWTGENTEAFF
TRBV19	-	TRBJ1-1	-	TGTGCCAGTTCCCGGGGCCGGGCGGACACTGAAGCTTTCTTT	CASSRGRADTEAFF
TRBV7-3	-	TRBJ2-2	many	TGTGCCAGCAGCCCCCCGGGACGAAAAACCGGGGAGCTGTTTTTT	CASSPPGRKTGELFF
TRBV5-6	-	TRBJ1-6	-	TGTGCCAGCAGGGGTGATGACCTCTCACCCCTCCACTTT	CASRGDDLSPLHF
TRBV30	TRBD1	TRBJ2-7	once	TGTGCCACCCCCTCGGACAGGGCGACGGGCGAGCAGTACTTC	CATPSDRATGEQYF
TRBV24-1	-	TRBJ2-3	few	TGTGCCACCAATGATCGGGTCACAGATACGCAGTATTTT	CATNDRVTDTQYF
TRBV7-8	TRBD1	TRBJ1-1	many	TGTGCCAGCAGTCGGACAGGGTCACCCGCCCGAGGGACTGAAGCTTTCTTT	CASSRTGSPARGTEAFF
TRBV14	-	TRBJ2-3	many	TGTGCCAGCAGCCAAGTACAGGGTTGGACAGATACGCAGTATTTT	CASSQVQGWTDTQYF
TRBV29-1	-	TRBJ2-3	-	TGCAGCGTTGGGGGGGGACAGAGCACAGATACGCAGTATTTT	CSVGGGQSTDTQYF
TRBV19	-	TRBJ2-7	-	TGTGCCAGTAGTATAGGAAGACAGAGCCCTTCCTACGAGCAGTACTTC	CASSIGRQSPSYEQYF
TRBV28	-	TRBJ2-3	few	TGTGCCAGCATAGAAGGGGATACGCAGTATTTT	CASIEGDTQYF
TRBV10-3	TRBD1	TRBJ2-2	many	TGTGCCATCGGGACAGCGAACACCGGGGAGCTGTTTTTT	CAIGTANTGELFF
TRBV7-9	TRBD2	TRBJ2-1	-	TGTGCCAGCATCTCCGACACTAGCGGTCGTAATGAGCAGTTCTTC	CASISDTSGRNEQFF
TRBV6-5	-	TRBJ1-5	-	TGTGCCAGCGGGAAGGAGCCTAGCAATCAGCCCCAGCATTTT	CASGKEPSNQPQHF
TRBV7-6	-	TRBJ2-1	few	TGTGCCAGCAGCTTACTTCAGGGGCAAAGCTCCTACAATGAGCAGTTCTTC	CASSLLQGQSSYNEQFF